Below, 25 T cell receptor beta chains from the same sample are listed, as sequenced in a study of cytomegalovirus exposure and HLA in healthy donors. Primers: 60 Vbeta forward and 13 Jbeta reverse. TCRdb's copy holds only in-frame clones and misses some; the assay was immunoSEQ multiplex PCR. The sample consists of approximately 200,000 clones, 82% of them appearing once. What was sequenced was PBMCs. The receptors here all came from a woman aged 50 to 65 in good health and CMV-seropositive.

Note on this clone: Additional DNA sequences in this sample encode the identical CDR3. J is TRBJ2-5 and V is TRBV7-2, with D tentatively TRBD1 (5 bases). The CDR3 runs to 13 residues. V lost 1 base and J lost 5, with 8 bases in between. Germline values: CDR1 SGHTA, CDR2 FQGNSA. The DNA of the CDR3 is TGTGCCAGCAGCTTAGAAAGGGGTGAGACCCAGTACTTC. Encoded protein: CASSLERGETQYF.

V usage is TRBV28 and J usage is TRBJ1-1; 7 bases match TRBD1. The junction had 7 bases not matched to a gene; V was cut back by 8 bases and J by 4 bases. The CDR3 consists of 13 residues. Per the germline V gene, CDR1 is MDHEN and CDR2 is SYDVKM. CDR3 DNA sequence: TGTGCCAGCCGACCGACAGGGCGCACTGAAGCTTTCTTT. Protein product: CASRPTGRTEAFF.

On this clone: Sequence at one end of the junction differs from germline and may be a read error. This chain joins TRBV7-9 and TRBJ2-7, with 8 bases aligning to TRBD1. The germline gives CDR1 SEHNR, CDR2 FQNEAQ (reference sequence). The CDR3 is made up of 13 amino acids. The DNA for the CDR3 is TGTTCCAGCAGTTTCACCGACAGGGGCGAGCAGTACTTC. The encoded protein is CSSSFTDRGEQYF.

The gene calls are TRBV6-5 and TRBJ1-2, with 8 bases that match TRBD1. The CDR3 runs to 16 residues. Germline CDR1 reads MNHEY; CDR2 reads SVGAGI. The trim removed 4 bases at V and 8 bases at J, leaving 15 bases unmatched. CDR3 coding DNA: TGTGCCAGCAGTTCTGACCAGGGGGCGCCGAGGGGAGGCTACACCTTC. Amino acids: CASSSDQGAPRGGYTF.

This clone was detected once. The chain couples TRBV5-1 to TRBJ1-3; D unclear. Trimming cost V 5 bases and J 0 bases, with 12 bases left between them. The germline V gene has CDR1 SGHRS and CDR2 YFSETQ. This CDR3 contains 15 residues. The CDR3 DNA follows: TGCGCCAGCAGAGAGGGAATGGTCTCTGGAAACACCATATATTTT. Protein: CASREGMVSGNTIYF.

This clone was counted once. The chain combines TRBV2 with TRBJ2-7, with 9 bases that match TRBD2. The length of the CDR3 is 16 residues. Germline V CDR1 and CDR2: SNHLY, FYNNEI. J lost 2 bases, V lost 0 bases, and 5 bases had no gene match. CDR3 in DNA: TGTGCCAGCAGTGAAGCGAGGACTAGCGCGACCTACGAGCAGTACTTC. This translates into CASSEARTSATYEQYF.

The chain couples TRBV27 to TRBJ1-5; tentative D call: TRBD1 (5 bases). Germline CDR1 is MNHEY and CDR2 is SMNVEV (reference sequence). The V end lost 2 bases, the J end lost 0 bases, and 8 bases lay between the germline ends. The CDR3 is made up of 15 amino acids. The CDR3 DNA follows: TGTGCCAGCAGTTTAATAGGGGATAGCAATCAGCCCCAGCATTTT. This sequence encodes CASSLIGDSNQPQHF.

CDR3 in DNA: TGTGCCAGCAGACCGCGGGCTAGACAGGGGAGCTCCTATAATTCACCCCTCCACTTT. Translated, it gives CASRPRARQGSSYNSPLHF. This rearrangement joins TRBV28 to TRBJ1-6; TRBD1 matches 8 bases. In germline, CDR1 is MDHEN, CDR2 SYDVKM. Trimming took 6 bases from V and 0 from J; bases not matched to a gene: 13. The CDR3 runs to 19 residues.

V and J are TRBV11-2 and TRBJ2-7; D gene uncertain. Trimming cost V 2 bases and J 0 bases, with 8 bases left between them. Germline V gives CDR1 SGHAT, CDR2 FQNNGV. This CDR3 spans 14 amino acids. The CDR3 sequence: CASSLFMSSYEQYF. CDR3 nucleotide sequence: TGTGCCAGCAGCTTATTTATGAGCTCCTACGAGCAGTACTTC. Complete variable domain (other parts from reference TRBV11-2 and TRBJ2-7): EAGVAQSPRYKIIEKRQSVAFWCNPISGHATLYWYQQILGQGPKLLIQFQNNGVVDDSQLPKDRFSAERLKGVDSTLKIQPAKLEDSAVYLCASSLFMSSYEQYFGPGTRLTVT.

The chain is built from TRBV28 and TRBJ2-7; 11 nucleotides match TRBD1. The CDR3 covers 15 residues. With 7 bases clipped from V and 3 bases from J, the junction kept 8 bases outside the gene matches. In germline, CDR1 is MDHEN, CDR2 SYDVKM. The CDR3 DNA sequence: TGTGCCAGCAACTTCAGGGACAGGGGGAACTACGAGCAGTACTTC. Protein sequence: CASNFRDRGNYEQYF.

The rearrangement uses TRBV18 and TRBJ2-7; 8 nucleotides agree with TRBD1. The CDR3 extends over 13 amino acids. J lost 4 bases, V lost 6 bases, and 5 bases had no gene match. Germline V gene data show CDR1 as KGHSH and CDR2 as LQKENI. Here the CDR3 reads CASSAGTGYEQYF. DNA of the CDR3: TGTGCCAGCTCGGCCGGGACAGGATACGAGCAGTACTTC.

The chain joins TRBV18 to TRBJ1-1; no reliable D call. Germline assignment: CDR1 KGHSH and CDR2 LQKENI. The CDR3 runs to 13 residues. The V end lost 8 bases, the J end lost 1 base, and 11 bases lay between the germline ends. This CDR3 is CASTFTENTEAFF. In DNA, the CDR3 is TGTGCCAGCACCTTCACAGAGAACACTGAAGCTTTCTTT.

The V gene is TRBV18, the J gene TRBJ2-7; 8 bases are shared with TRBD1. The length of the CDR3 is 15 residues. V shed 3 bases and J 2 bases; nucleotides not matched to a gene: 6. The germline V gene has CDR1 KGHSH and CDR2 LQKENI. The DNA of the CDR3 is TGTGCCAGCTCACCGACGACAGGGGTCCCCTACGAGCAGTACTTC. Translation gives CASSPTTGVPYEQYF.

V gene TRBV6-6 combines with J gene TRBJ2-7, with 12 bases matching TRBD2. The CDR3 covers 15 residues. CDR1 and CDR2 (germline): MNHNY, SVGAGI (reference sequence). The J segment lost 9 bases and the V segment lost 6 bases, leaving 12 bases of the junction unmatched. CDR3 residues: CASSRTGLAGDGQYF. CDR3 DNA sequence: TGTGCCAGCAGCCGTACGGGACTAGCGGGTGACGGGCAGTACTTC.

V and J are TRBV7-9 and TRBJ2-2; D is perhaps TRBD1 (5 bases). Germline V lookup: CDR1 SEHNR, CDR2 FQNEAQ (reference sequence). CDR3 size: 15 residues. The V and J ends lost 2 bases and 0 bases respectively, with 7 bases between them. The CDR3, as DNA: TGTGCCAGCAGCTTAACAGGATCGAACACCGGGGAGCTGTTTTTT. The encoded protein is CASSLTGSNTGELFF.

This clone has only one observation. V gene TRBV5-4 combines with J gene TRBJ2-3, with TRBD2 identical over 9 bases. Germline-derived CDR1 and CDR2 are SGHNT and YYREEE (reference sequence). The CDR3 length is 16 residues. After removal of 0 bases from V and 1 base from J, the junction contained 3 bases not matched to a gene. Written as DNA, the CDR3 is TGTGCCAGCAGCTTGGCGGCGGGGGGGGGCACAGATACGCAGTATTTT. It translates to CASSLAAGGGTDTQYF. The full variable domain, its missing parts supplied by reference TRBV5-4 and TRBJ2-3, is ETGVTQSPTHLIKTRGQQVTLRCSSQSGHNTVSWYQQALGQGPQFIFQYYREEENGRGNFPPRFSGLQFPNYSSELNVNALELDDSALYLCASSLAAGGGTDTQYFGPGTRLTVL.

The CDR3: CSVQGNEQFF. The CDR3 nucleotides read TGCAGTGTCCAGGGGAATGAGCAGTTCTTC. The chain links TRBV20-1 to TRBJ2-1; maybe TRBD1 (6 bases). Germline V gene lookup returns CDR1 DFQATT and CDR2 SNEGSKA (reference sequence). V lost 7 bases and J 7 bases, leaving 8 bases between the germline ends. The CDR3 runs to 10 residues.

This chain links TRBV7-2 with TRBJ1-4, with 7 bases that match TRBD1. The CDR3 spans 15 residues. The germline CDR1 and CDR2 sequences are SGHTA and FQGNSA. Trimming removed 5 bases from V and 3 bases from J; junction bases left unmatched: 6. CDR3 loop: CASSPQQGSNEKLFF. In DNA form, the CDR3 reads TGTGCCAGCAGCCCGCAACAGGGGTCTAATGAAAAACTGTTTTTT.

The chain uses TRBV7-8 and TRBJ1-2, with 9 bases that match TRBD1. The CDR3 is made up of 15 amino acids. V trimming: 1 base; J trimming: 6 bases; junction bases outside the gene matches: 6. Germline assignment: CDR1 SGHVS and CDR2 FQNEAQ. CDR3 loop: CASSLGQGGRNGYTF. In DNA form, the CDR3 reads TGTGCCAGCAGCTTAGGACAGGGGGGGAGGAATGGCTACACCTTC.

The rearrangement uses TRBV4-1 and TRBJ2-7, with 11 bases identical to TRBD1. With V trimmed by 2 bases and J by 5 bases, 14 bases remained unmatched. The V gene's germline CDR1 is MGHRA and CDR2 YSYEKL. There are 18 residues in the CDR3. The DNA of the CDR3 is TGCGCCAGCAGCCAATTTATAGGAGGGACAGGGGGTGGGAACGAGCAGTACTTC. The encoded protein is CASSQFIGGTGGGNEQYF.

The chain carries TRBV4-1 and TRBJ1-1; D is possibly TRBD1 (5 bases). The CDR3 has 16 amino acids. Germline assignment: CDR1 MGHRA and CDR2 YSYEKL. V was pared by 3 bases and J by 0 bases, with 14 bases between. In DNA, the CDR3 is TGCGCCAGCAGCCAGGCTAGAGACAGCTTGAACACTGAAGCTTTCTTT. Amino acid sequence: CASSQARDSLNTEAFF.

V usage is TRBV21-1 and J usage is TRBJ2-5; the D call TRBD1 from the table was never checked on the DNA. TRBV21-1 is listed as a pseudogene. The length of the CDR3 is 17 residues. This CDR3 is CASSTPGQGGRGETQYF. Here the CDR3 DNA reads TGTGCCAGCAGCACTCCGGGACAGGGAGGGAGAGGGGAGACCCAGTACTTC.

This chain connects TRBV9 to TRBJ1-1; 12 bases line up with TRBD1. The trim removed 4 bases at V and 0 bases at J, leaving 4 bases unmatched. CDR3 length equals 16 residues. Germline CDR1 reads SGDLS; CDR2 reads YYNGEE. In DNA, the CDR3 is TGTGCCAGCAGCTCCGGGACAGGGGGCTTGAACACTGAAGCTTTCTTT. Translation: CASSSGTGGLNTEAFF.

The chain has TRBV28 and TRBJ2-7; 7 bases match TRBD2. CDR3 length: 17 residues. Looked up from germline, CDR1 is MDHEN and CDR2 is SYDVKM. V shed 4 bases, J shed 4 bases, and the junction held 16 bases outside the gene matches. The CDR3 DNA reads as TGTGCCAGCAGTTCACCTCGATTGGCGGGAGTATCATACGAGCAGTACTTC. Encoded protein: CASSSPRLAGVSYEQYF.

A single count supports this clone. The rearrangement uses TRBV28 and TRBJ1-4, with a tentative D call TRBD1 (5 bases). Germline-derived CDR1 and CDR2 are MDHEN and SYDVKM. The germline V and J ends were trimmed by 5 bases and 0 bases, with 13 bases remaining between them. The CDR3 is 16 residues long. The DNA for the CDR3 is TGTGCCAGCAGTCCTCGGCAGGGAACAACTAATGAAAAACTGTTTTTT. Its protein is CASSPRQGTTNEKLFF.